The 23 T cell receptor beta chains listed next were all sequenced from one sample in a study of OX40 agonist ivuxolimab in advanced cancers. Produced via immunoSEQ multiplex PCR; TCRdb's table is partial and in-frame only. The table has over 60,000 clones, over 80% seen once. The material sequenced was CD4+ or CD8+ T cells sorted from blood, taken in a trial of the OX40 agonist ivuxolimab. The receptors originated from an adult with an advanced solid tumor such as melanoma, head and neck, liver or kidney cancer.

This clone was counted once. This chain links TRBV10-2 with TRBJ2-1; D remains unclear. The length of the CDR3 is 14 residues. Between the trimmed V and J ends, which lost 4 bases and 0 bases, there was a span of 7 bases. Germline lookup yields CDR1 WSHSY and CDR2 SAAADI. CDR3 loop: CASSGKPSYNEQFF. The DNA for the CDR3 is TGCGCCAGCAGTGGGAAACCCTCCTACAATGAGCAGTTCTTC.

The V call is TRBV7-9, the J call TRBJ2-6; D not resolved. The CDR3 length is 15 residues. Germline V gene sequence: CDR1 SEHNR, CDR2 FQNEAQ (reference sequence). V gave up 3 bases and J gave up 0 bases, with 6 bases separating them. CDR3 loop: CASSFHRSGANVLTF. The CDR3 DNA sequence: TGTGCCAGCAGCTTTCACCGCTCTGGGGCCAACGTCCTGACTTTC. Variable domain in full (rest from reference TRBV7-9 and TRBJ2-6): DTGVSQNPRHKITKRGQNVTFRCDPISEHNRLYWYRQTLGQGPEFLTYFQNEAQLEKSRLLSDRFSAERPKGSFSTLEIQRTEQGDSAMYLCASSFHRSGANVLTFGAGSRLTVL.

The CDR3 loop reads CASSIGGPQETQYF. The CDR3 DNA is TGTGCCAGCAGTATCGGTGGACCCCAAGAGACCCAGTACTTC. The chain has TRBV7-2 and TRBJ2-5; unclear D gene. The germline CDR1 and CDR2 sequences are SGHTA and FQGNSA. There are 14 residues in the CDR3. The germline V and J ends were trimmed by 6 bases and 1 base, with 12 bases remaining between them.

This CDR3 reads CASSLSSDSSGNTIYF. The CDR3 DNA sequence: TGTGCCAGCAGCTTGAGTTCGGACAGCTCTGGAAACACCATATATTTT. The V and J genes are TRBV5-6 and TRBJ1-3; TRBD1 might be the D (6 bases). CDR3 length: 16 residues. V dropped 1 base and J dropped 0 bases, with 11 bases sitting between them. Germline loops: CDR1 SGHDT, CDR2 YYEEEE.

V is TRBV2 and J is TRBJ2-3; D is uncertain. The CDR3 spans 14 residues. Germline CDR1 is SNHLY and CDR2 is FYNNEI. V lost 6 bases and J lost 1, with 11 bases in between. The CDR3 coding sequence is TGTGCCAGCAGCGTCGGGCTTCGCACAGATACGCAGTATTTT. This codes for CASSVGLRTDTQYF.

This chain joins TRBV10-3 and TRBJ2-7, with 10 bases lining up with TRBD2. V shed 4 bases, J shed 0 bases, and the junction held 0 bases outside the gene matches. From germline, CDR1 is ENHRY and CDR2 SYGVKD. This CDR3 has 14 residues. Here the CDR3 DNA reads TGTGCCATCAGTGGGACTAGCGGCTCCTACGAGCAGTACTTC. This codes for CAISGTSGSYEQYF.

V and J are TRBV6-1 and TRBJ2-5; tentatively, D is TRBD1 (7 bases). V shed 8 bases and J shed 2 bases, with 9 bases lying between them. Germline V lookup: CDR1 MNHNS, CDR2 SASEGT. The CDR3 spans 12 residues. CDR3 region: CASAGQQETQYF. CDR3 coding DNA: TGTGCCAGCGCGGGACAGCAAGAGACCCAGTACTTC.

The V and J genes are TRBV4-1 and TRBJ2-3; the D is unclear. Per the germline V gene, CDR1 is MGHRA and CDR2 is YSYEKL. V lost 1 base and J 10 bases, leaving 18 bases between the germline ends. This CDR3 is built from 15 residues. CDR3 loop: CASSQGLGGSGAQYF. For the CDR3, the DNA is TGCGCCAGCAGCCAAGGACTGGGTGGATCCGGAGCGCAGTATTTT.

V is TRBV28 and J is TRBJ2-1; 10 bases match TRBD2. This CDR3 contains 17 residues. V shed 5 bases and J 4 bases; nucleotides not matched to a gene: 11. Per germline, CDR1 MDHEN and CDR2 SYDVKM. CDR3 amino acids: CASSPLGAGGPYNEQFF. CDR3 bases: TGTGCCAGCAGTCCGTTGGGAGCGGGAGGGCCGTACAATGAGCAGTTCTTC.

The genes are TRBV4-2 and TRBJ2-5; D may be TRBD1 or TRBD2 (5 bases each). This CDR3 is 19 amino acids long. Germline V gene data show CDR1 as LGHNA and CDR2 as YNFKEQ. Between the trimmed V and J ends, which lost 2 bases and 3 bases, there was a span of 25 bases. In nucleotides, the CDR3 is TGTGCCAGCAGCCAAAGGCCTTTGGGGGTCATGCGGATGGAAGAGACCCAGTACTTC. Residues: CASSQRPLGVMRMEETQYF.

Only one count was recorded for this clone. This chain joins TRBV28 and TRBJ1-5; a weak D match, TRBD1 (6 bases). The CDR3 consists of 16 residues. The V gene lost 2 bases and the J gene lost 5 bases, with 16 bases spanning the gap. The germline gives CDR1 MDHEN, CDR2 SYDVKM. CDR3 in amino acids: CASSLGGARGDQPQHF. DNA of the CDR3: TGTGCCAGCAGTTTAGGGGGCGCCAGGGGTGATCAGCCCCAGCATTTT.

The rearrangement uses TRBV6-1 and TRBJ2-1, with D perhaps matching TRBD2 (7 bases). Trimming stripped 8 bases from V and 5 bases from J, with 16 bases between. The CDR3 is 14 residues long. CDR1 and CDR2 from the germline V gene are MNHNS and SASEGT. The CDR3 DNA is TGTGCCAGCCCTGGGGGAGGGGGGAACAATGAGCAGTTCTTC. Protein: CASPGGGGNNEQFF.

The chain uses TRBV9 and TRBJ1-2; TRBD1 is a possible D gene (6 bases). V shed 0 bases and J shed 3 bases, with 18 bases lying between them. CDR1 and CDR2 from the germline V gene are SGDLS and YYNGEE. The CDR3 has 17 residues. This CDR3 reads CASSVAALGGGDYGYTF. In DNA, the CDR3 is TGTGCCAGCAGCGTAGCCGCCCTTGGAGGGGGTGACTATGGCTACACCTTC.

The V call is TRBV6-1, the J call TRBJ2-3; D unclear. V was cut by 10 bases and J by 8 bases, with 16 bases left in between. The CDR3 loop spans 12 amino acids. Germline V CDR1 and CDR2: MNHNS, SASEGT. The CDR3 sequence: CATRPGTGTQYF. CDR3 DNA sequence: TGTGCCACCCGACCCGGCACGGGTACGCAGTATTTT.

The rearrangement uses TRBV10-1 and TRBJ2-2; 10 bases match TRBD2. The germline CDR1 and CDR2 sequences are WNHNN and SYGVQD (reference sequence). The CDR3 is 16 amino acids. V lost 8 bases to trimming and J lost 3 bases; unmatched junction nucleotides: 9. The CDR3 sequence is CASAAGTSEYTGELFF. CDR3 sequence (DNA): TGCGCCAGCGCGGCCGGGACTAGCGAGTACACCGGGGAGCTGTTTTTT.

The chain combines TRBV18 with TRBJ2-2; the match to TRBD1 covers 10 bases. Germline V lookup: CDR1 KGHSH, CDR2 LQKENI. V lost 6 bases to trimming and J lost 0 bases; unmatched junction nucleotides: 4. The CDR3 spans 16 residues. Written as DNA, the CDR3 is TGTGCCAGCTCTCGCGGACAGGGGGCGAACACCGGGGAGCTGTTTTTT. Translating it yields CASSRGQGANTGELFF.

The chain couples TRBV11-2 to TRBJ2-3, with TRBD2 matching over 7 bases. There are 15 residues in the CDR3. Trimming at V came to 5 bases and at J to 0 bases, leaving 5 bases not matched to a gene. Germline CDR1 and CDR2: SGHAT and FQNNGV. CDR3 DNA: TGTGCCAGCAGCCCGTCTAGCGGTAGCACAGATACGCAGTATTTT. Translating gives CASSPSSGSTDTQYF.

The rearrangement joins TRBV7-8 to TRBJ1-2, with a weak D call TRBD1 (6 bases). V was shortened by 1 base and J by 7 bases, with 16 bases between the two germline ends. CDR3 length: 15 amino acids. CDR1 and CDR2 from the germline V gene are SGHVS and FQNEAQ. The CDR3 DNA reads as TGTGCCAGCAGCTTAGAGGGCCACAGGGATACTGGCTACACCTTC. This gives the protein CASSLEGHRDTGYTF.

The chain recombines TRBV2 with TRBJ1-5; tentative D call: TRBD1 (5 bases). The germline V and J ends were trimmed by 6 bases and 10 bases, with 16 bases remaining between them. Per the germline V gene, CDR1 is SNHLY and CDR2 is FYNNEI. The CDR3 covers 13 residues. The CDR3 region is CASSLDNPSPQHF. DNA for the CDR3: TGTGCCAGCAGCTTGGACAATCCCTCTCCCCAGCATTTT.

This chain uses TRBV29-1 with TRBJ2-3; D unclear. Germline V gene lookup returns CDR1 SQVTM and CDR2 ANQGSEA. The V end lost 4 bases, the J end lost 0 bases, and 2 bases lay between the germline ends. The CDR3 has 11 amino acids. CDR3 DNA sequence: TGCAGCGTTGTCAGCACAGATACGCAGTATTTT. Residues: CSVVSTDTQYF.

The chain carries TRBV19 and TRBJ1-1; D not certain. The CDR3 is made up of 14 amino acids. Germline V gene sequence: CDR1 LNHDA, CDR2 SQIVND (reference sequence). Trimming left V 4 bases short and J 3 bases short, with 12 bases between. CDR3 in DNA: TGTGCCAGTAGTACGCCGGCCTCAGACACTGAAGCTTTCTTT. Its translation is CASSTPASDTEAFF.

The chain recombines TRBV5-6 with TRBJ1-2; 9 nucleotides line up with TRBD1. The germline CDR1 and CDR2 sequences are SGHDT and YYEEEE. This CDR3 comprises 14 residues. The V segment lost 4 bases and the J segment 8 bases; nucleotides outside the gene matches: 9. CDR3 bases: TGTGCCAGCAGCGTGGACAGGGGAGGGGGCGGCTACACCTTC. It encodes CASSVDRGGGGYTF.

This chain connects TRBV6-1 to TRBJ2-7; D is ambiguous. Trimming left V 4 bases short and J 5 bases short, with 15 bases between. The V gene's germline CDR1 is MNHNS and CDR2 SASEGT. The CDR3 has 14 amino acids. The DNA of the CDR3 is TGTGCCAGCAGTGGTTCCGGGCCCATAAACGAGCAGTACTTC. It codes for CASSGSGPINEQYF.